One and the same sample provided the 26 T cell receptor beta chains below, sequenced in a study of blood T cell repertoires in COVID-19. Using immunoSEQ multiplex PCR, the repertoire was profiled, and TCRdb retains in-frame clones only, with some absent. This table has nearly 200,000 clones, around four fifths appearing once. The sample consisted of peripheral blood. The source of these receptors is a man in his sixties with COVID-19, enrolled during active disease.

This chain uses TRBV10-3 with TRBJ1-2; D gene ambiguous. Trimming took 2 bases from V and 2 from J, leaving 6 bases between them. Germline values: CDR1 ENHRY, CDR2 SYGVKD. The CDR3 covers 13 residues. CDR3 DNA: TGTGCCATCAGTGAGACGGGAAACTATGGCTACACCTTC. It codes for CAISETGNYGYTF.

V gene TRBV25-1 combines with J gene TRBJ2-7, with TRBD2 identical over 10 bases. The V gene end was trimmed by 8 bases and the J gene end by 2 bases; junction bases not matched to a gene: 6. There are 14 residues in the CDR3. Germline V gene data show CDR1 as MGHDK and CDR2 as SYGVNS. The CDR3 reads CASRSSGGAYEQYF. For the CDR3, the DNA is TGTGCCAGCCGATCTAGCGGGGGTGCCTACGAGCAGTACTTC.

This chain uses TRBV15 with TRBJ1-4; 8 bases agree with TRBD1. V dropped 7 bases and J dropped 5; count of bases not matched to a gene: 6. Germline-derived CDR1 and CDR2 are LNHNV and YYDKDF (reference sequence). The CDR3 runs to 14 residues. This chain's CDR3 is CATKGTGVNEKLFF. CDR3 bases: TGTGCCACCAAGGGGACAGGAGTAAATGAAAAACTGTTTTTT.

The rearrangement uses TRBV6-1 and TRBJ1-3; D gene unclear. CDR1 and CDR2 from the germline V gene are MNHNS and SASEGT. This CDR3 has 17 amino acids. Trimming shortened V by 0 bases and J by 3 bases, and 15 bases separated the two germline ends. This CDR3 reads CASSEASGISFGNTIYF. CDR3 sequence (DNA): TGTGCCAGCAGTGAAGCGTCGGGTATCTCATTTGGAAACACCATATATTTT.

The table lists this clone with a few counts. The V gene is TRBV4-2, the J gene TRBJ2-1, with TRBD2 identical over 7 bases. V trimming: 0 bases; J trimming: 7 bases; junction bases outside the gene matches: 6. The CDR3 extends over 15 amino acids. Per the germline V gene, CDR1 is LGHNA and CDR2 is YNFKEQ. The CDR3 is CASSQEGLVGNEQFF. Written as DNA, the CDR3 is TGTGCCAGCAGCCAAGAAGGACTAGTCGGAAATGAGCAGTTCTTC.

CDR3 loop: CASSRVDQPQHF. The CDR3 DNA is TGTGCCAGCAGCAGGGTTGATCAGCCCCAGCATTTT. The genes are TRBV12-3 or TRBV12-4 and TRBJ1-5, with D possibly TRBD1 on 5 matching bases. This CDR3 has 12 residues. The V end was cut by 6 bases, the J end by 5 bases, with 8 bases between.

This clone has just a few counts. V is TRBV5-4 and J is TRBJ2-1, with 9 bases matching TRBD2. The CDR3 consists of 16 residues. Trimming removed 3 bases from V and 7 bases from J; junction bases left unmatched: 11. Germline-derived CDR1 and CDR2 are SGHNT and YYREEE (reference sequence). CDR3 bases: TGTGCCAGCAGCTCCTCAGCGGGGGGCCTAGGAAATGAGCAGTTCTTC. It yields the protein CASSSSAGGLGNEQFF.

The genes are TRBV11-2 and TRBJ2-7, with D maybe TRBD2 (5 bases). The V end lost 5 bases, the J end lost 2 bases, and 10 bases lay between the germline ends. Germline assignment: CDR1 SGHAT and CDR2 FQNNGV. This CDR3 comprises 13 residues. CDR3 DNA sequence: TGTGCCAGCAGCGCGGGTCTTACCTACGAGCAGTACTTC. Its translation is CASSAGLTYEQYF.

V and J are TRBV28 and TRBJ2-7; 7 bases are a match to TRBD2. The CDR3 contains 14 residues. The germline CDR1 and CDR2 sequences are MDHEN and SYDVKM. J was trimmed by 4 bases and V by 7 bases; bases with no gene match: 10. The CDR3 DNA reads TGTGCCAGCACTCCCGGGACTACCACGTACGAGCAGTACTTC. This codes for CASTPGTTTYEQYF.

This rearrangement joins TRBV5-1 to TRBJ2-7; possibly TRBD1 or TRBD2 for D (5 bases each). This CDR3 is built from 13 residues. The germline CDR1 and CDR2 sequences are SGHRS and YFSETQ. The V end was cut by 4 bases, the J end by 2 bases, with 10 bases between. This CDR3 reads CASSLGRAYEQYF. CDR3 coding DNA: TGCGCCAGCAGCCTGGGACGGGCCTACGAGCAGTACTTC. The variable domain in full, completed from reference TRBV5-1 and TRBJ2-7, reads KAGVTQTPRYLIKTRGQQVTLSCSPISGHRSVSWYQQTPGQGLQFLFEYFSETQRNKGNFPGRFSGRQFSNSRSEMNVSTLELGDSALYLCASSLGRAYEQYFGPGTRLTVT.

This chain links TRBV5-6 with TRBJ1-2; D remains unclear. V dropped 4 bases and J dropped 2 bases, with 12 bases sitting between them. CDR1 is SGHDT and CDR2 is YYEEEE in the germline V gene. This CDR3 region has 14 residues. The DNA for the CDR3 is TGTGCCAGCAGCCCACCCGGGTTGAACTATGGCTACACCTTC. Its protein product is CASSPPGLNYGYTF.

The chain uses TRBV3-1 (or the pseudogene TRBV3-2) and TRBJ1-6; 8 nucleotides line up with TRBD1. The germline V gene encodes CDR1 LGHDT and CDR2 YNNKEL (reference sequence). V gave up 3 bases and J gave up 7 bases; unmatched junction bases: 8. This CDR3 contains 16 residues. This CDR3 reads CASSHMSRDRNSPLHF. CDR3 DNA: TGTGCCAGCAGCCATATGAGCCGGGACAGGAATTCACCCCTCCACTTT.

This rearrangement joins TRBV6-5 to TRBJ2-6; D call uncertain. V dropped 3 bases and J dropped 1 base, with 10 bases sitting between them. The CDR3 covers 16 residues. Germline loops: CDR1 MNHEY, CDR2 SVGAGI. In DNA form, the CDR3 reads TGTGCCAGCAGTTATGAACCGGGTTCTGGGGCCAACGTCCTGACTTTC. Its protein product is CASSYEPGSGANVLTF.

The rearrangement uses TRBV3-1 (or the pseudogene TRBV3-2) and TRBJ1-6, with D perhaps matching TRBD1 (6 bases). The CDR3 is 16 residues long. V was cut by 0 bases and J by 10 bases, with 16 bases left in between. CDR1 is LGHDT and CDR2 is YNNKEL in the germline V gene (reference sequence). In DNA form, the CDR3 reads TGTGCCAGCAGCCAAGATCAGGGGACCCTTCGATCACCCCTCCACTTT. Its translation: CASSQDQGTLRSPLHF.

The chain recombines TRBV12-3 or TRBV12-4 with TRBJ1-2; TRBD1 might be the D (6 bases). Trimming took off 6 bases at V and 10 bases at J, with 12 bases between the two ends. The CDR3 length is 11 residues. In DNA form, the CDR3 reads TGTGCCAGCAGGACTAACAGGGCCTACACCTTC. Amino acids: CASRTNRAYTF.

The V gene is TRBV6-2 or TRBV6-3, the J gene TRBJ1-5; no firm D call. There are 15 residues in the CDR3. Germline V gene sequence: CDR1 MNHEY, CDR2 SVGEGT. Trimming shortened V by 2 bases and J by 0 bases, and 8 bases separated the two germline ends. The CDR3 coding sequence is TGTGCCAGCAGTTACGGGGAGTATAGCAATCAGCCCCAGCATTTT. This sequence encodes CASSYGEYSNQPQHF.

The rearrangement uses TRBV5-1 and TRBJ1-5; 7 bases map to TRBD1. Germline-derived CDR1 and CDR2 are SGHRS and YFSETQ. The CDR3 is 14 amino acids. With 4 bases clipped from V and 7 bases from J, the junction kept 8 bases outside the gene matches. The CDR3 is CASSPGQARQPQHF. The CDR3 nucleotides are TGCGCCAGCAGCCCAGGACAGGCCAGGCAGCCCCAGCATTTT. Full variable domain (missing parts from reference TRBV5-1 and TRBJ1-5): KAGVTQTPRYLIKTRGQQVTLSCSPISGHRSVSWYQQTPGQGLQFLFEYFSETQRNKGNFPGRFSGRQFSNSRSEMNVSTLELGDSALYLCASSPGQARQPQHFGDGTRLSIL.

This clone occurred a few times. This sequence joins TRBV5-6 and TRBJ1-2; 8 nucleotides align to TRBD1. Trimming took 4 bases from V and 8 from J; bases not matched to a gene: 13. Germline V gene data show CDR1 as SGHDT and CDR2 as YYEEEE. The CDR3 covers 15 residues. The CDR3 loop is CASSIGTGLWDGYTF. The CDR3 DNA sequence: TGTGCCAGCAGCATCGGGACAGGCCTTTGGGACGGCTACACCTTC.

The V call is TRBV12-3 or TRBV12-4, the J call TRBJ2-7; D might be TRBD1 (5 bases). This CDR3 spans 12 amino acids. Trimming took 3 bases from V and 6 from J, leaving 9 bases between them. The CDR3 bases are TGTGCCAGCAGTTTTGACAGCTCCGAGCAGTACTTC. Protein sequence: CASSFDSSEQYF.

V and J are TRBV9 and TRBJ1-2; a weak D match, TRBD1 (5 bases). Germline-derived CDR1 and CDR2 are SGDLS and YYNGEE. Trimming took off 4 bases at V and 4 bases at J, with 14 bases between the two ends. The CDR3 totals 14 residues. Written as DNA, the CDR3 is TGTGCCAGCAGCTCCTCTACCGGGGGCTATGGCTACACCTTC. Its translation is CASSSSTGGYGYTF.

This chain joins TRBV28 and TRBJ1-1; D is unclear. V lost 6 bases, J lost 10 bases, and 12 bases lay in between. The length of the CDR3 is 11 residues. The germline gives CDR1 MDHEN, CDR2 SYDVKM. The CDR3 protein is CASRSTEGAFF. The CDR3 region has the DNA TGTGCCAGCAGGTCGACCGAGGGAGCTTTCTTT. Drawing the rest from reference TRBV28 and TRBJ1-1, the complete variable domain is DVKVTQSSRYLVKRTGEKVFLECVQDMDHENMFWYRQDPGLGLRLIYFSYDVKMKEKGDIPEGYSVSREKKERFSLILESASTNQTSMYLCASRSTEGAFFGQGTRLTVV.

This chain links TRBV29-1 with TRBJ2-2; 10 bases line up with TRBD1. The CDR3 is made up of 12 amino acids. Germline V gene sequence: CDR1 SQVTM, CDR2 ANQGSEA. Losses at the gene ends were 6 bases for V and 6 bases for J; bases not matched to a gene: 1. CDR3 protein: CSVGQGSGELFF. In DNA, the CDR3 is TGCAGCGTGGGACAGGGGTCCGGGGAGCTGTTTTTT.

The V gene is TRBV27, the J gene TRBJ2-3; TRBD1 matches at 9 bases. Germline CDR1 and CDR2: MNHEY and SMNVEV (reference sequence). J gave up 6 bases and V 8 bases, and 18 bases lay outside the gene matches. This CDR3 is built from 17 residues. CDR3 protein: CASGTWGTGFLGDTQYF. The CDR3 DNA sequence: TGTGCCAGCGGAACGTGGGGGACAGGGTTTTTAGGGGATACGCAGTATTTT.

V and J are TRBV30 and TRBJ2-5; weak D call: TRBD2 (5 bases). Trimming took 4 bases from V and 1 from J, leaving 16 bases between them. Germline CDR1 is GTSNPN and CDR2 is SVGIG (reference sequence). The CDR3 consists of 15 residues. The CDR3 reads CAWKGVSRAQETQYF. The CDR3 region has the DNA TGTGCCTGGAAGGGAGTGTCCCGGGCCCAAGAGACCCAGTACTTC.

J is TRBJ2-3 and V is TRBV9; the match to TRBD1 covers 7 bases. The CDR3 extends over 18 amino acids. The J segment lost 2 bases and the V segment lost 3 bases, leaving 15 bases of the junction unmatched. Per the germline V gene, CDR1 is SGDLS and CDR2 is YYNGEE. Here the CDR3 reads CASSDPMTGQRITDTQYF. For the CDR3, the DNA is TGTGCCAGCAGCGATCCGATGACGGGACAGAGAATCACAGATACGCAGTATTTT. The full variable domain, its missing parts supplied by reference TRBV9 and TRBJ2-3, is DSGVTQTPKHLITATGQRVTLRCSPRSGDLSVYWYQQSLDQGLQFLIQYYNGEERAKGNILERFSAQQFPDLHSELNLSSLELGDSALYFCASSDPMTGQRITDTQYFGPGTRLTVL.

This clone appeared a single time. CDR3 amino acids: CASSLARGPRKETQYF. CDR3 bases: TGTGCCAGCAGCTTAGCCAGGGGCCCGCGTAAAGAGACCCAGTACTTC. V is TRBV7-9 and J is TRBJ2-5, with D perhaps matching TRBD1 (6 bases). The CDR3 length is 16 residues. The germline V gene has CDR1 SEHNR and CDR2 FQNEAQ (reference sequence). Trimming stripped 0 bases from V and 3 bases from J, with 14 bases between.